This TCR beta chain was recorded in a study of naive and memory T cell subsets. Whole-study results and caveats: Findings for naive and memory subsets could not be checked against ground truth. Diversity fell and Gini index rose from naive through CM, EM, EMRA.

A note on this clonotype: Antigen: not known.

V lost 4 bases and J lost 3; bases outside the gene matches: 5. The germline CDR1 and CDR2 sequences are SGHRS and YFSETQ. This CDR3 spans 14 amino acids. Both TRBC1 and TRBC2 were covered by a beta constant-region primer of two equimolar oligonucleotides. Ligation attached a single-stranded oligonucleotide with a 12-nucleotide UMI and the SP2 primer to the cDNA 3' end. MiXCR, applied by TCRdb to the UMI-ligation and nested PCR reads, yields one record per CDR3 protein. The data hold 84,000 or so distinct CDR3 sequences, with 7% to 7.5% observed a single time. The TCR sequence derives from a human donor in good health. Source material: central memory CD4+ T cells from blood. The chain links TRBV5-1 to TRBJ2-3; 7 nucleotides agree with TRBD2. For the CDR3, the DNA is TGCGCCAGCAGCAGGATCGGGGGGACAGATACGCAGTATTTT. This gives the protein CASSRIGGTDTQYF.